The 24 T cell receptor beta chains below were found in one sample sequenced in a study of Tregs in tolerant kidney transplant recipients. Profiling relied on immunoSEQ multiplex PCR, and the TCRdb table lists in-frame clones only, not all of them. The data show about 77,000 clones, about 98% seen once. Sequenced material: CD4+ T cells from blood, taken before the transplant. These receptors were taken from a human donor who received a combined kidney and bone marrow transplant.

The V and J genes are TRBV7-2 and TRBJ2-2, with D perhaps matching TRBD2 (5 bases). V was shortened by 1 base and J by 6 bases, with 12 bases between the two germline ends. The germline V gene encodes CDR1 SGHTA and CDR2 FQGNSA. CDR3 length equals 15 residues. Here the CDR3 reads CASSLGSLVPGELFF. The CDR3 nucleotides are TGTGCCAGCAGCTTAGGGTCACTAGTCCCCGGGGAGCTGTTTTTT.

The rearrangement links TRBV6-1 to TRBJ2-1, with 7 bases that match TRBD1. The CDR3 extends over 18 amino acids. J lost 2 bases, V lost 4 bases, and 14 bases had no gene match. Germline CDR1 reads MNHNS; CDR2 reads SASEGT. This CDR3 is CASSGEGGPASAYNEQFF. Written as DNA, the CDR3 is TGTGCCAGCAGTGGCGAAGGGGGCCCAGCCAGCGCCTACAATGAGCAGTTCTTC.

The gene calls are TRBV19 and TRBJ2-7; 10 nucleotides align to TRBD2. J lost 5 bases, V lost 9 bases, and 10 bases had no gene match. The CDR3 consists of 14 residues. The germline V gene has CDR1 LNHDA and CDR2 SQIVND (reference sequence). CDR3 nucleotide sequence: TGTGCCAGGAGGAGGGCCGGGACTAGCGACGAGCAGTACTTC. Residues: CARRRAGTSDEQYF.

The chain employs TRBV7-3 and TRBJ2-1; D is unclear. The V gene's germline CDR1 is SGHTA and CDR2 FQGTGA. The V and J ends lost 2 bases and 9 bases respectively, with 11 bases between them. This CDR3 contains 13 residues. The CDR3 DNA reads TGTGCCAGCAGCTTAGGTGGTAGTGGTGAGCAGTTCTTC. Its translation is CASSLGGSGEQFF. The full variable domain, completed using reference TRBV7-3 and TRBJ2-1, is GAGVSQTPSNKVTEKGKYVELRCDPISGHTALYWYRQSLGQGPEFLIYFQGTGAADDSGLPNDRFFAVRPEGSVSTLKIQRTERGDSAVYLCASSLGGSGEQFFGPGTRLTVL.

This clone was detected only a few times. V usage is TRBV7-9 and J usage is TRBJ1-5; D remains unclear. The ends were cut back, 2 bases at V and 4 bases at J, with 6 bases in the middle. The CDR3 has 13 residues. CDR1 and CDR2 from the germline V gene are SEHNR and FQNEAQ (reference sequence). CDR3 DNA: TGTGCCAGCAGCTTAAGAGGAAATCAGCCCCAGCATTTT. It translates to CASSLRGNQPQHF.

This clone was seen a single time. The rearrangement links TRBV28 to TRBJ2-7; D is perhaps TRBD1 (6 bases). Trimming stripped 6 bases from V and 2 bases from J, with 14 bases between. This CDR3 has 14 residues. CDR1 is MDHEN, CDR2 SYDVKM, per germline. The CDR3 DNA follows: TGTGCCAGCAGCCCCCCAGGGGACCCCTACGAGCAGTACTTC. It translates to CASSPPGDPYEQYF.

The rearrangement links TRBV7-2 to TRBJ2-7; D may be TRBD1 (5 bases). This CDR3 is built from 13 residues. Trimming left V 5 bases short and J 0 bases short, with 8 bases between. Germline V gene sequence: CDR1 SGHTA, CDR2 FQGNSA. The CDR3 DNA follows: TGTGCCAGCAGCACCAGGGTCTCCTACGAGCAGTACTTC. Amino acids: CASSTRVSYEQYF.

V is TRBV9 and J is TRBJ1-3; 10 nucleotides line up with TRBD1. The CDR3 totals 17 residues. The germline V gene encodes CDR1 SGDLS and CDR2 YYNGEE. The trim removed 4 bases at V and 4 bases at J, leaving 11 bases unmatched. CDR3 in DNA: TGTGCCAGCAGCTCATCTCTGGGGACAGGGGAAGGAAACACCATATATTTT. This gives the protein CASSSSLGTGEGNTIYF.

The J gene is TRBJ2-1, the V gene TRBV19; D gene unclear. The CDR3 runs to 12 residues. Per the germline V gene, CDR1 is LNHDA and CDR2 is SQIVND (reference sequence). Trimming stripped 3 bases from V and 5 bases from J, with 5 bases between. The CDR3 coding sequence is TGTGCCAGTAGTATCCTAAACAATGAGCAGTTCTTC. Its translation is CASSILNNEQFF.

CDR3 sequence: CAWTPGGLTYEQYF. Here the CDR3 DNA reads TGTGCCTGGACCCCAGGGGGTTTAACCTACGAGCAGTACTTC. The chain employs TRBV30 and TRBJ2-7, with 7 bases that match TRBD1. The V and J ends lost 4 bases and 2 bases, in that order; junction bases with no gene match: 8. This CDR3 region has 14 residues. Germline-derived CDR1 and CDR2 are GTSNPN and SVGIG (reference sequence).

The chain joins TRBV6-5 to TRBJ2-2; 7 bases line up with TRBD1. Unmatched junction bases numbered 7, after V lost 6 bases and J lost 6 bases. CDR3 size: 14 residues. The V gene's germline CDR1 is MNHEY and CDR2 SVGAGI. CDR3 coding DNA: TGTGCCAGCAGCACCGGACAGGCCGCCGGGGAGCTGTTTTTT. This gives the protein CASSTGQAAGELFF.

The rearrangement joins TRBV21-1 to TRBJ1-4; the tabulated D call, TRBD1, remains unverified against the DNA. TRBV21-1 is recorded as a pseudogene. The CDR3 sequence is 16 residues long. CDR3 nucleotide sequence: TGTGCCAGCAGCACCAGGGGGCCCCTCATCCTTGAAAAACTGTTTTTT. Protein: CASSTRGPLILEKLFF.

This clone was observed once. The V gene is TRBV30, the J gene TRBJ2-7; TRBD2 is a possible D gene (7 bases). The V and J ends lost 4 bases and 5 bases respectively, with 18 bases between them. The germline gives CDR1 GTSNPN, CDR2 SVGIG (reference sequence). This CDR3 spans 14 amino acids. The CDR3 coding sequence is TGTGCCTGGATAAAAGGGGGGGGCCCGGACGAGCAGTACTTC. It is translated as CAWIKGGGPDEQYF.

The chain employs TRBV5-1 and TRBJ1-1; TRBD1 matches at 7 bases. Per germline, CDR1 SGHRS and CDR2 YFSETQ. With V trimmed by 1 base and J by 1 base, 4 bases remained unmatched. The CDR3 contains 15 residues. The CDR3 coding sequence is TGCGCCAGCAGCTTGAGAGGGACAGAGAACACTGAAGCTTTCTTT. It is translated as CASSLRGTENTEAFF. Supplemented by reference TRBV5-1 and TRBJ1-1, the full variable domain reads KAGVTQTPRYLIKTRGQQVTLSCSPISGHRSVSWYQQTPGQGLQFLFEYFSETQRNKGNFPGRFSGRQFSNSRSEMNVSTLELGDSALYLCASSLRGTENTEAFFGQGTRLTVV.

The chain links TRBV4-2 to TRBJ2-7, with D maybe TRBD2 (6 bases). V was pared by 4 bases and J by 5 bases, with 33 bases between. The CDR3 extends over 20 amino acids. Germline CDR1 LGHNA, CDR2 YNFKEQ. In DNA, the CDR3 is TGTGCCAGCAGCCGACGGTCGGTAGCGGAAGATCGAGCAGTCCAGGACGAGCAGTACTTC. Its translation: CASSRRSVAEDRAVQDEQYF.

The V call is TRBV2, the J call TRBJ1-6; D call uncertain. V was shortened by 3 bases and J by 8 bases, with 11 bases between the two germline ends. CDR1 and CDR2 from the germline V gene are SNHLY and FYNNEI. The CDR3 is 14 amino acids. In nucleotides, the CDR3 is TGTGCCAGCAGTGAGGTATCGAGTGATTCACCCCTCCACTTT. The encoded protein is CASSEVSSDSPLHF.

The gene calls are TRBV4-3 and TRBJ2-7; D gene uncertain. The V end was cut by 4 bases, the J end by 3 bases, with 16 bases between. The CDR3 sequence is 15 residues long. Germline V lookup: CDR1 LGHNA, CDR2 YSLEER. The CDR3 is CASSRSRVADYEQYF. Here the CDR3 DNA reads TGCGCCAGCAGCCGCTCTCGGGTAGCAGACTACGAGCAGTACTTC.

The chain uses TRBV30 and TRBJ2-1; D might be TRBD2 (6 bases). CDR3 length: 17 amino acids. Trimming took 2 bases from V and 5 from J, leaving 22 bases between them. From germline, CDR1 is GTSNPN and CDR2 SVGIG (reference sequence). As DNA, the CDR3 is TGTGCCTGGAGTTTGGGACGTCTCTCTTGGAGGGACAATGAGCAGTTCTTC. It yields the protein CAWSLGRLSWRDNEQFF.

This chain joins TRBV29-1 and TRBJ1-2; 8 bases match TRBD1. CDR1 SQVTM and CDR2 ANQGSEA come from the germline V gene. V shed 2 bases and J 8 bases; nucleotides not matched to a gene: 10. This CDR3 is built from 14 residues. The CDR3 spells CSVEQGAGVGGYTF. CDR3 bases: TGCAGCGTTGAACAGGGGGCAGGAGTGGGAGGCTACACCTTC.

The chain is built from TRBV7-8 and TRBJ2-3, with 9 bases identical to TRBD2. The CDR3 is 16 residues long. Germline CDR1 and CDR2: SGHVS and FQNEAQ. The V and J ends lost 0 bases and 1 base, in that order; junction bases with no gene match: 2. The CDR3 sequence: CASSLASSGGTDTQYF. The CDR3, as DNA: TGTGCCAGCAGCTTAGCCTCTAGCGGGGGCACAGATACGCAGTATTTT.

This chain's CDR3 is CASRLQGNTEAFF. CDR3 nucleotides: TGTGCCAGCAGGTTACAGGGGAACACTGAAGCTTTCTTT. The chain carries TRBV2 and TRBJ1-1; a possible D gene is TRBD1 (6 bases). Per germline, CDR1 SNHLY and CDR2 FYNNEI. Trimming took off 6 bases at V and 1 base at J, with 9 bases between the two ends. The CDR3 consists of 13 residues.

Here the CDR3 reads CASSPSENTGELFF. The CDR3 DNA is TGTGCCAGCAGCCCTTCAGAGAACACCGGGGAGCTGTTTTTT. The chain recombines TRBV2 with TRBJ2-2; D remains ambiguous. V was shortened by 6 bases and J by 1 base, with 9 bases between the two germline ends. This CDR3 has 14 residues. Per the germline V gene, CDR1 is SNHLY and CDR2 is FYNNEI.

This clone has more than one count but fewer than ten. This chain uses TRBV11-2 with TRBJ2-1; D perhaps matches TRBD1 (5 bases). The germline V and J ends were trimmed by 0 bases and 6 bases, with 9 bases remaining between them. Germline loops: CDR1 SGHAT, CDR2 FQNNGV. The CDR3 totals 14 residues. The CDR3 DNA follows: TGTGCCAGCAGCTTAGATCGTAGGGGCAATGAGCAGTTCTTC. Encoded protein: CASSLDRRGNEQFF.

This chain uses TRBV5-1 with TRBJ2-3; TRBD2 matches 7 bases. The CDR3 loop spans 16 amino acids. V lost 2 bases and J lost 8; bases outside the gene matches: 14. Germline V gene data show CDR1 as SGHRS and CDR2 as YFSETQ. CDR3 in amino acids: CASSFRIEGRGGTQYF. CDR3 DNA sequence: TGCGCCAGCAGCTTCCGGATAGAGGGGAGGGGAGGTACGCAGTATTTT.